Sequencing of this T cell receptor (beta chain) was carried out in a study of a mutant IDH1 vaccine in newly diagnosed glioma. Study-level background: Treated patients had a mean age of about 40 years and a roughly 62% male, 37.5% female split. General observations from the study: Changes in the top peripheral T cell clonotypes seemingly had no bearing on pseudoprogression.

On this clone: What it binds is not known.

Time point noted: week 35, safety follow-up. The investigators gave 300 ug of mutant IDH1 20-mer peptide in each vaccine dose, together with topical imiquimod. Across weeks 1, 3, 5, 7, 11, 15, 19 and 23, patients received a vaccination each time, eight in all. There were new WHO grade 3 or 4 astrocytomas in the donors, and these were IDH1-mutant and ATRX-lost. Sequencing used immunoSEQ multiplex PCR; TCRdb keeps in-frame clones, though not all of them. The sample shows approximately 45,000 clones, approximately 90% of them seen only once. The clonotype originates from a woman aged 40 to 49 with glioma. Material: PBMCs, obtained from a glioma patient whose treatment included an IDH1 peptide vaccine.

The CDR3: CASTPTGANTEAFF. The CDR3 nucleotides are TGTGCCAGTACCCCGACAGGGGCGAACACTGAAGCTTTCTTT. This chain uses TRBV19 with TRBJ1-1; 8 nucleotides line up with TRBD1. Germline lookup yields CDR1 LNHDA and CDR2 SQIVND (reference sequence). The CDR3 totals 14 residues. V lost 7 bases and J lost 1; bases outside the gene matches: 5.